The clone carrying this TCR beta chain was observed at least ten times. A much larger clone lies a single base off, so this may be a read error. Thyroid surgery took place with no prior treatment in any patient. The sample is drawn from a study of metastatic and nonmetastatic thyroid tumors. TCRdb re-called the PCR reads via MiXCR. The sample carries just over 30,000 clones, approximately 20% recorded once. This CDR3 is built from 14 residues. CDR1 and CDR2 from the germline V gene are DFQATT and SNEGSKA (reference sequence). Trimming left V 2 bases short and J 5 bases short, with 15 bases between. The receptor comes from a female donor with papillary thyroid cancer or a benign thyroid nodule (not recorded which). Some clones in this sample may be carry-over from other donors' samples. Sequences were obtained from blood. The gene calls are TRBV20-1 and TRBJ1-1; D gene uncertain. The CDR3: CSARPGPSRTEAFF. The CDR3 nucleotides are TGCAGTGCTAGACCTGGGCCCTCGAGGACTGAAGCTTTCTTT.